The 11 T cell receptor beta chains presented below share a single source sample, sequenced in a study of shared clonotypes between healthy human individuals. Sequencing used immunoSEQ multiplex PCR; TCRdb keeps in-frame clones, though not all of them. The sample gives around 510,000 clones, approximately 94% of which show up once; around 0.067% is in the top ten. Sequenced: naive CD4+ T cells sorted from blood. Specified subset: CD45RA+ positively selected. These TCRs come from a woman in her twenties or thirties in good health.

CDR3 protein: CASSLTSWEGADTQYF. The CDR3 DNA sequence: TGTGCCAGCAGCTTAACTTCGTGGGAGGGGGCAGATACGCAGTATTTT. V gene TRBV11-2 combines with J gene TRBJ2-3; tentative D call: TRBD2 (7 bases). The CDR3 has 16 residues. V lost 2 bases to trimming and J lost 4 bases, with 16 bases between them. Per the germline V gene, CDR1 is SGHAT and CDR2 is FQNNGV.

The chain joins TRBV6-5 to TRBJ2-1; D unresolved. Germline V CDR1 and CDR2: MNHEY, SVGAGI. V lost 2 bases and J lost 2, with 13 bases in between. The CDR3 is 16 amino acids. CDR3 loop: CASSYPAKGPYNEQFF. CDR3 coding DNA: TGTGCCAGCAGTTACCCCGCGAAAGGACCCTACAATGAGCAGTTCTTC.

V usage is TRBV7-9 and J usage is TRBJ2-1, with D possibly TRBD1 on 5 matching bases. The germline CDR1 and CDR2 sequences are SEHNR and FQNEAQ (reference sequence). V was clipped by 7 bases and J by 9 bases, with 25 bases between them. The CDR3 is 16 residues long. CDR3 nucleotide sequence: TGTGCCAGCACCCAAAGTTGGCACAGGCCCGCCAGTGAGCAGTTCTTC. This gives the protein CASTQSWHRPASEQFF.

The chain employs TRBV28 and TRBJ1-2, with D perhaps TRBD1 (6 bases). This CDR3 spans 11 amino acids. Germline CDR1 MDHEN, CDR2 SYDVKM. V was shortened by 8 bases and J by 9 bases, with 13 bases between the two germline ends. The CDR3 nucleotides are TGTGCCAGCGGCTACAGGGACAGCTACACCTTC. Amino acids: CASGYRDSYTF.

The CDR3 nucleotides are TGTGCCAGCAGTCCTACCGTTGAAAAACTGTTTTTT. It translates to CASSPTVEKLFF. V usage is TRBV28 and J usage is TRBJ1-4; no definite D call. There are 12 residues in the CDR3. Trimming removed 5 bases at V and 7 bases at J, with 8 bases between. Germline CDR1 is MDHEN and CDR2 is SYDVKM.

The gene calls are TRBV4-2 and TRBJ2-7; TRBD2 agrees at 9 bases. Per germline, CDR1 LGHNA and CDR2 YNFKEQ. The CDR3 covers 15 residues. V shed 2 bases and J 0 bases; nucleotides not matched to a gene: 2. The CDR3 region is CASSQSSGSSYEQYF. DNA of the CDR3: TGTGCCAGCAGCCAAAGTAGCGGGAGCTCCTACGAGCAGTACTTC.

Concerning this clone itself: The same CDR3 is also encoded by other DNA sequences in this sample. The chain combines TRBV18 with TRBJ2-7, with 8 bases lining up with TRBD1. CDR1 and CDR2 from the germline V gene are KGHSH and LQKENI. The CDR3 has 14 amino acids. V lost 3 bases to trimming and J lost 2 bases; unmatched junction nucleotides: 3. Here the CDR3 DNA reads TGTGCCAGCTCACCCGGGACAGGAACCTACGAGCAGTACTTC. Its translation: CASSPGTGTYEQYF.

The chain combines TRBV9 with TRBJ1-5; no definite D call. The CDR3 has 12 residues. Germline-derived CDR1 and CDR2 are SGDLS and YYNGEE. Between the trimmed V and J ends, which lost 7 bases and 0 bases, there was a span of 5 bases. In DNA form, the CDR3 reads TGTGCCAGCGGAAATAGCAATCAGCCCCAGCATTTT. It is translated as CASGNSNQPQHF.

This chain joins TRBV6-5 and TRBJ1-1, with unresolved D. V lost 4 bases and J 1 base, leaving 16 bases between the germline ends. The CDR3 runs to 16 residues. The germline CDR1 and CDR2 sequences are MNHEY and SVGAGI. The CDR3 here is CASSSAPVMRNTEAFF. The CDR3 coding sequence is TGTGCCAGCAGTTCCGCCCCAGTGATGAGGAACACTGAAGCTTTCTTT.

V gene TRBV7-9 combines with J gene TRBJ1-4; TRBD1 matches at 7 bases. CDR3 size: 17 residues. From germline, CDR1 is SEHNR and CDR2 FQNEAQ (reference sequence). V dropped 5 bases and J dropped 0; count of bases not matched to a gene: 9. The CDR3 is CASSPLKGTATNEKLFF. The DNA of the CDR3 is TGTGCCAGCAGCCCCCTTAAAGGGACAGCAACTAATGAAAAACTGTTTTTT.

This chain connects TRBV5-1 to TRBJ2-7; 11 bases align to TRBD1. Germline V gene lookup returns CDR1 SGHRS and CDR2 YFSETQ. Trimming took 4 bases from V and 2 from J; bases not matched to a gene: 2. The CDR3 length is 14 residues. The CDR3 here is CASSQGQGAYEQYF. Here the CDR3 DNA reads TGCGCCAGCAGCCAGGGACAGGGGGCCTACGAGCAGTACTTC.